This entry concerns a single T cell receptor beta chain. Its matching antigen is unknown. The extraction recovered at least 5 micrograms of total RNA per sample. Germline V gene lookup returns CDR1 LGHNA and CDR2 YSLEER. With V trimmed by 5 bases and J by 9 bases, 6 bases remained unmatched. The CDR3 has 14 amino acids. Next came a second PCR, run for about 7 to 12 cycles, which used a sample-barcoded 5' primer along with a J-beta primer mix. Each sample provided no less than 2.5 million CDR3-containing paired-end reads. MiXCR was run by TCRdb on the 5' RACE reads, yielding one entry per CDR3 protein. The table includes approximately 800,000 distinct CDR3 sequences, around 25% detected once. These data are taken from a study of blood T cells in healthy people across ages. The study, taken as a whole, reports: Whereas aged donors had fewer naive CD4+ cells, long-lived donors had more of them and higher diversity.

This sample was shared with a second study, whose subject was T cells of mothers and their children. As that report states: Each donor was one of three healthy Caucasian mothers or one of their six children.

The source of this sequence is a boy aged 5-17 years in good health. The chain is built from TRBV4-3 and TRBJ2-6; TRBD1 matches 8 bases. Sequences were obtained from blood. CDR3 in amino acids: CASSATGGHNVLTF. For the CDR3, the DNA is TGCGCCAGCAGCGCCACAGGGGGACACAACGTCCTGACTTTC.